Each of the 14 T cell receptor beta chains below was sequenced from the same sample in a study of early T cells in non-severe SARS-CoV-2 infection. TCRdb processed the 5' RACE reads anew with MiXCR; each CDR3 protein has one entry. The data show 35,000 to 40,000 distinct CDR3 sequences, with 4.5% to 7.5% seen just once and 6.5% to 8.5% held by the top ten. Material for sequencing was whole blood. The origin of the receptors is an adult who was a healthcare worker with PCR-confirmed SARS-CoV-2 infection or an uninfected control (not recorded which).

This clonotype has ten or more counts. The rearrangement uses TRBV27 and TRBJ2-7; the D gene is possibly TRBD2 (7 bases). With 5 bases removed from V and 3 bases from J, the gap between germline ends came to 17 bases. The CDR3 is made up of 15 amino acids. Germline CDR1 MNHEY, CDR2 SMNVEV (reference sequence). The CDR3 sequence: CASSPRWGGLYEQYF. CDR3 DNA: TGTGCCAGCAGTCCCCGGTGGGGGGGGCTCTACGAGCAGTACTTC.

This clonotype has ten or more counts. V and J are TRBV20-1 and TRBJ2-1; 8 bases match TRBD2. Germline loops: CDR1 DFQATT, CDR2 SNEGSKA (reference sequence). Trimming at V came to 5 bases and at J to 7 bases, leaving 13 bases not matched to a gene. The CDR3 has 15 amino acids. Written as DNA, the CDR3 is TGCAGTGCTGGCTCGTTAGCGGGGAACTGGAATGAGCAGTTCTTC. Its translation is CSAGSLAGNWNEQFF.

This chain links TRBV20-1 with TRBJ2-7; TRBD2 agrees at 10 bases. CDR3 length equals 16 residues. With 0 bases clipped from V and 4 bases from J, the junction kept 9 bases outside the gene matches. CDR1 DFQATT and CDR2 SNEGSKA come from the germline V gene (reference sequence). The chain's CDR3 is CSARDGKRGGGYEQYF. For the CDR3, the DNA is TGCAGTGCTAGAGATGGGAAGCGGGGGGGCGGATACGAGCAGTACTTC.

The J gene is TRBJ2-2, the V gene TRBV27; 8 bases match TRBD1. Germline V CDR1 and CDR2: MNHEY, SMNVEV (reference sequence). The CDR3 covers 16 residues. Unmatched junction bases numbered 8, after V lost 5 bases and J lost 3 bases. CDR3: CASSRQGQAYTGELFF. The CDR3 nucleotides read TGTGCCAGCAGTCGCCAGGGACAGGCATACACCGGGGAGCTGTTTTTT.

This clonotype was recorded a few times. The rearrangement uses TRBV7-9 and TRBJ2-1; the D gene could be TRBD1 or TRBD2 (5 bases each). Germline V gene data show CDR1 as SEHNR and CDR2 as FQNEAQ (reference sequence). CDR3 length equals 15 residues. V lost 1 base and J 5 bases, leaving 12 bases between the germline ends. CDR3 sequence reads: CASSLEPGRDNEQFF. In DNA, the CDR3 is TGTGCCAGCAGCTTAGAACCGGGGCGGGACAATGAGCAGTTCTTC. Full variable domain (outside the CDR3, taken from reference TRBV7-9 and TRBJ2-1): DTGVSQNPRHKITKRGQNVTFRCDPISEHNRLYWYRQTLGQGPEFLTYFQNEAQLEKSRLLSDRFSAERPKGSFSTLEIQRTEQGDSAMYLCASSLEPGRDNEQFFGPGTRLTVL.

There are many counts of this clonotype. The chain uses TRBV14 and TRBJ1-4; perhaps TRBD1 as D (5 bases). This CDR3 contains 15 residues. Trimming took off 0 bases at V and 5 bases at J, with 10 bases between the two ends. In germline, CDR1 is SGHDN, CDR2 FVKESK. The CDR3 here is CASSQDQGRNEKLFF. DNA for the CDR3: TGTGCCAGCAGCCAAGACCAGGGACGGAATGAAAAACTGTTTTTT.

Ten or more counts support this clonotype. The gene calls are TRBV7-6 and TRBJ2-3; TRBD2 matches 13 bases. J gave up 1 base and V 0 bases, and 1 base lay outside the gene matches. CDR3 length: 17 amino acids. Germline lookup yields CDR1 SGHVS and CDR2 FNYEAQ. The CDR3 DNA is TGTGCCAGCAGCTTAGCAGGGACTAGCGGGGGCACAGATACGCAGTATTTT. This sequence encodes CASSLAGTSGGTDTQYF.

This clonotype was picked up a small number of times. The chain joins TRBV12-3 or TRBV12-4 to TRBJ2-1; 8 bases match TRBD2. The CDR3 has 15 residues. After removal of 2 bases from V and 7 bases from J, the junction contained 7 bases not matched to a gene. The CDR3 loop reads CASSLQRESWNEQFF. The CDR3 DNA follows: TGTGCCAGCAGTTTACAGCGGGAGAGTTGGAATGAGCAGTTCTTC.

This clonotype was seen many times. The V and J genes are TRBV5-1 and TRBJ2-1; D possibly corresponds to TRBD2 (6 bases). Per germline, CDR1 SGHRS and CDR2 YFSETQ. Trimming left V 4 bases short and J 6 bases short, with 14 bases between. The CDR3 runs to 14 residues. The CDR3: CASSEGLTSNEQFF. The CDR3 bases are TGCGCCAGCAGCGAGGGACTTACTAGCAATGAGCAGTTCTTC.

In its sample, this clonotype was seen many times. The junction does not match germline at one end; this may be a read error. The V and J genes are TRBV7-2 and TRBJ1-6; possibly TRBD1 for D (6 bases). Germline loops: CDR1 SGHTA, CDR2 FQGNSA. This CDR3 has 16 residues. The CDR3 spells CASSLGQAIYNSPLHF. DNA of the CDR3: TGTGCCAGCAGCTTAGGACAGGCCATCTATAATTCACCCCTCCATTTT.

This clonotype was recorded at least ten times. The rearrangement joins TRBV4-1 to TRBJ1-5; D perhaps matches TRBD1 (6 bases). Looked up from germline, CDR1 is MGHRA and CDR2 is YSYEKL. The CDR3 loop spans 15 amino acids. V was cut by 0 bases and J by 7 bases, with 13 bases left in between. The CDR3: CASSQDPGAGQPQHF. The CDR3, as DNA: TGCGCCAGCAGCCAAGATCCGGGGGCCGGGCAGCCCCAGCATTTT.

This chain uses TRBV19 with TRBJ2-7, with D unresolved. CDR3 length: 15 residues. Trimming pared 5 bases from V and 2 bases from J, leaving 16 bases between. From germline, CDR1 is LNHDA and CDR2 SQIVND (reference sequence). The CDR3 DNA reads TGTGCCAGTAGTTCCGGACCCATCGGCGCCTACGAGCAGTACTTC. It yields the protein CASSSGPIGAYEQYF.

Many counts were recorded for this clonotype. V usage is TRBV12-3 or TRBV12-4 and J usage is TRBJ1-1; D is ambiguous. The CDR3 has 13 amino acids. With 1 base removed from V and 5 bases from J, the gap between germline ends came to 8 bases. CDR3 residues: CASSLGVKTEAFF. In DNA form, the CDR3 reads TGTGCCAGCAGTTTAGGGGTAAAAACTGAAGCTTTCTTT.

This clonotype was detected ten times or more. The chain employs TRBV12-3 or TRBV12-4 and TRBJ2-1; 8 nucleotides line up with TRBD1. This CDR3 has 14 amino acids. V lost 6 bases and J lost 12; bases outside the gene matches: 13. The CDR3 DNA reads TGTGCCAGCAGGGTCGGACAGGGAGGATTGGGGCAGTTCTTC. Its protein is CASRVGQGGLGQFF.